The next 28 T cell receptor beta chains were all read from a single sample in a study of vaccination effects on CD4 cells after COVID-19. The assay was immunoSEQ multiplex PCR, and TCRdb's table has in-frame clones only and misses some. The table includes tens of thousands of clones, 74% detected once. No antigen has been assigned to these receptors. Before sequencing, viral peptide pools were used by the ViraFEST assay to expand antigen-specific CD4+ T cells. Subsequent to 10 days of culture, CD4+ T cells were isolated. Participants were given two doses of BNT162b2 or mRNA-1273 vaccine. Sequenced here: CD4+ T cells from PBMCs cultured with HCoV-229E spike peptides, sampled after COVID-19 vaccination. Receptor source: a human donor who received a COVID-19 vaccine.

CDR3 in amino acids: CASSIYGGVEETQYF. The CDR3 nucleotides are TGTGCCAGTAGTATTTATGGGGGGGTAGAAGAGACCCAGTACTTC. The V and J genes are TRBV19 and TRBJ2-5; 7 bases match TRBD2. CDR1 is LNHDA and CDR2 is SQIVND in the germline V gene (reference sequence). Trimming took 3 bases from V and 3 from J; bases not matched to a gene: 7. The CDR3 extends over 15 amino acids.

The rearrangement uses TRBV4-1 and TRBJ1-5; perhaps TRBD1 as D (5 bases). This CDR3 comprises 17 residues. Trimming pared 1 base from V and 3 bases from J, leaving 16 bases between. Germline V gene sequence: CDR1 MGHRA, CDR2 YSYEKL. This chain's CDR3 is CASSQVQGGTFNQPQHF. Here the CDR3 DNA reads TGCGCCAGCAGCCAAGTTCAGGGAGGGACCTTCAATCAGCCCCAGCATTTT.

Only one count was recorded for this clone. The chain employs TRBV5-1 and TRBJ2-3; weak D call: TRBD2 (6 bases). V was cut by 4 bases and J by 1 base, with 10 bases left in between. The CDR3 extends over 14 amino acids. The germline V gene has CDR1 SGHRS and CDR2 YFSETQ. The CDR3 region has the DNA TGCGCCAGCAGCGACGGGGGAGGCACAGATACGCAGTATTTT. Its translation: CASSDGGGTDTQYF.

J is TRBJ1-6 and V is TRBV4-1; 8 bases map to TRBD1. This CDR3 is 15 amino acids long. Losses at the gene ends were 4 bases for V and 9 bases for J; bases not matched to a gene: 8. In germline, CDR1 is MGHRA, CDR2 YSYEKL. DNA for the CDR3: TGCGCCAGCAGCCCCGGACAGGGTCCAAGTTCACCCCTCCACTTT. This translates into CASSPGQGPSSPLHF.

The DNA for the CDR3 is TGTGCCAGCAGTGGGGAGTATTCACCCCTCCACTTT. It encodes CASSGEYSPLHF. The J gene is TRBJ1-6, the V gene TRBV28; no clear D. Trimming removed 5 bases at V and 8 bases at J, with 7 bases between. Germline assignment: CDR1 MDHEN and CDR2 SYDVKM. The CDR3 is made up of 12 amino acids.

The V and J genes are TRBV6-5 and TRBJ2-7; 10 positions agree with TRBD1. Germline assignment: CDR1 MNHEY and CDR2 SVGAGI. J lost 2 bases, V lost 5 bases, and 6 bases had no gene match. CDR3 size: 15 residues. The CDR3 nucleotides are TGTGCCAGCAGTCCGAGACAGGGGGCCCCCTACGAGCAGTACGTC. Translated, it gives CASSPRQGAPYEQYV.

J is TRBJ1-2 and V is TRBV29-1, with D unresolved. Germline-derived CDR1 and CDR2 are SQVTM and ANQGSEA. The length of the CDR3 is 11 residues. The germline V and J ends were trimmed by 6 bases and 2 bases, with 7 bases remaining between them. Written as DNA, the CDR3 is TGCAGCGTGGTCCAGAACTATGGCTACACCTTC. The encoded protein is CSVVQNYGYTF. Together with reference TRBV29-1 and TRBJ1-2, the CDR3 gives the full variable domain: SAVISQKPSRDICQRGTSLTIQCQVDSQVTMMFWYRQQPGQSLTLIATANQGSEATYESGFVIDKFPISRPNLTFSTLTVSNMSPEDSSIYLCSVVQNYGYTFGSGTRLTVV.

The table lists this clone with a few counts. The chain has TRBV7-9 and TRBJ1-1; D unclear. CDR1 SEHNR and CDR2 FQNEAQ come from the germline V gene (reference sequence). The length of the CDR3 is 11 residues. Trimming took 5 bases from V and 7 from J, leaving 8 bases between them. DNA for the CDR3: TGTGCCAGCAGCGCGTTAAATGAAGCTTTCTTT. Translation gives CASSALNEAFF.

This chain links TRBV6-5 with TRBJ1-2; possible D gene TRBD1, 5 bases. The V end was cut by 0 bases, the J end by 4 bases, with 12 bases between. The CDR3 has 15 amino acids. CDR1 and CDR2 (germline): MNHEY, SVGAGI. The CDR3 DNA follows: TGTGCCAGCAGTTACTCCCCCAGGGCTGCCTATGGCTACACCTTC. It is translated as CASSYSPRAAYGYTF.

This clone has a handful of counts. V usage is TRBV3-1 (or the pseudogene TRBV3-2) and J usage is TRBJ2-2; perhaps D is TRBD1 or TRBD2 (5 bases each). Trimming shortened V by 4 bases and J by 6 bases, and 9 bases separated the two germline ends. Germline V gene data show CDR1 as LGHDT and CDR2 as YNNKEL (reference sequence). This CDR3 is 13 amino acids long. The CDR3 sequence is CASSLGGSGELFF. For the CDR3, the DNA is TGTGCCAGCAGCCTTGGGGGTTCCGGGGAGCTGTTTTTT.

The chain employs TRBV6-6 and TRBJ1-1; TRBD1 matches 11 bases. CDR3 size: 16 residues. The germline gives CDR1 MNHNY, CDR2 SVGAGI (reference sequence). The V and J ends lost 1 base and 6 bases, in that order; junction bases with no gene match: 7. The CDR3 region is CASSYYAGQGAPEAFF. The CDR3 DNA reads as TGTGCCAGCAGTTACTACGCAGGACAGGGGGCCCCTGAAGCTTTCTTT.

In its sample, this clone was seen once. The chain couples TRBV9 to TRBJ1-5; no clear D. Germline loops: CDR1 SGDLS, CDR2 YYNGEE. The CDR3 sequence is 14 residues long. Trimming stripped 0 bases from V and 7 bases from J, with 11 bases between. CDR3 nucleotides: TGTGCCAGCAGCGTAGGCCACTGGGAGCAGCCCCAGCATTTT. Translated: CASSVGHWEQPQHF.

This CDR3 reads CASRTPGHNTGELFF. DNA for the CDR3: TGTGCCAGCAGGACTCCGGGACACAACACCGGGGAGCTGTTTTTT. The chain carries TRBV6-5 and TRBJ2-2, with D perhaps TRBD1 (6 bases). This CDR3 is built from 15 residues. The ends were cut back, 6 bases at V and 2 bases at J, with 13 bases in the middle. Germline-derived CDR1 and CDR2 are MNHEY and SVGAGI.

The sample holds one count of this clone. This chain links TRBV27 with TRBJ1-6; D not certain. From germline, CDR1 is MNHEY and CDR2 SMNVEV (reference sequence). Between the trimmed V and J ends, which lost 4 bases and 5 bases, there was a span of 3 bases. The CDR3 spans 12 residues. CDR3 residues: CASSYNNSPLHF. CDR3 DNA sequence: TGTGCCAGCAGTTACAATAATTCACCCCTCCACTTT.

The rearrangement joins TRBV5-5 to TRBJ2-1; possible D gene TRBD2, 7 bases. V lost 4 bases to trimming and J lost 7 bases, with 21 bases between them. The CDR3 loop spans 16 amino acids. The germline CDR1 and CDR2 sequences are SGHKS and YYEKEE (reference sequence). The CDR3 spells CASSRGLGGGVNEQFF. CDR3 coding DNA: TGTGCCAGCAGCCGAGGGTTAGGGGGAGGGGTAAATGAGCAGTTCTTC.

The V and J genes are TRBV19 and TRBJ1-5, with D hard to call. CDR1 and CDR2 from the germline V gene are LNHDA and SQIVND (reference sequence). Between the trimmed V and J ends, which lost 2 bases and 4 bases, there was a span of 12 bases. The CDR3 loop spans 15 amino acids. The CDR3 region is CASSIQGKPNQPQHF. CDR3 sequence (DNA): TGTGCCAGTAGTATACAAGGAAAACCTAATCAGCCCCAGCATTTT.

V gene TRBV28 combines with J gene TRBJ1-5; tentative D call: TRBD1 (5 bases). From germline, CDR1 is MDHEN and CDR2 SYDVKM. This CDR3 region has 16 residues. With 5 bases removed from V and 0 bases from J, the gap between germline ends came to 14 bases. The CDR3 region is CASSMPRGYSNQPQHF. For the CDR3, the DNA is TGTGCCAGCAGTATGCCTAGGGGTTATAGCAATCAGCCCCAGCATTTT.

The V call is TRBV2, the J call TRBJ2-3, with D tentatively TRBD2 (5 bases). The CDR3 contains 16 residues. Trimming took 6 bases from V and 3 from J, leaving 19 bases between them. The germline V gene has CDR1 SNHLY and CDR2 FYNNEI. CDR3 protein: CASRRVGQPGTDTQYF. The DNA for the CDR3 is TGTGCCAGCAGGCGGGTGGGCCAGCCGGGGACAGATACGCAGTATTTT.

This sequence joins TRBV30 and TRBJ1-1; no firm D call. CDR1 is GTSNPN and CDR2 is SVGIG in the germline V gene (reference sequence). The V end was cut by 2 bases, the J end by 1 base, with 11 bases between. CDR3 length: 14 residues. Here the CDR3 DNA reads TGTGCCTGGAGTTTGGGAAAGGGGAACACTGAAGCTTTCTTT. Its protein is CAWSLGKGNTEAFF. Variable domain in full (rest from reference TRBV30 and TRBJ1-1): SQTIHQWPATLVQPVGSPLSLECTVEGTSNPNLYWYRQAAGRGLQLLFYSVGIGQISSEVPQNLSASRPQDRQFILSSKKLLLSDSGFYLCAWSLGKGNTEAFFGQGTRLTVV.

This rearrangement joins TRBV2 to TRBJ1-5, with D unresolved. The CDR3 contains 15 residues. The V and J ends lost 6 bases and 0 bases respectively, with 12 bases between them. CDR1 SNHLY and CDR2 FYNNEI come from the germline V gene. CDR3 sequence: CASSPGPNSNQPQHF. The CDR3 DNA reads as TGTGCCAGCAGCCCCGGGCCTAATAGCAATCAGCCCCAGCATTTT.

The chain joins TRBV24-1 to TRBJ2-6; D may be TRBD2 (6 bases). The length of the CDR3 is 19 residues. Between the trimmed V and J ends, which lost 0 bases and 0 bases, there was a span of 14 bases. Germline assignment: CDR1 KGHDR and CDR2 SFDVKD. Here the CDR3 reads CATSDLGGVPYSGANVLTF. The CDR3 region has the DNA TGTGCCACCAGTGATTTGGGCGGGGTCCCCTACTCTGGGGCCAACGTCCTGACTTTC.

The chain carries TRBV28 and TRBJ2-5, with 9 bases that match TRBD2. The CDR3 contains 13 residues. The germline V gene has CDR1 MDHEN and CDR2 SYDVKM. The ends lost 11 bases at V and 5 bases at J; junction bases unmatched: 9. The CDR3 bases are TGTGCCGCGCTTGGGACTAGCTGGGAGACCCAGTACTTC. Translating gives CAALGTSWETQYF. The full variable domain, in which reference TRBV28 and TRBJ2-5 provide the parts outside the CDR3, is DVKVTQSSRYLVKRTGEKVFLECVQDMDHENMFWYRQDPGLGLRLIYFSYDVKMKEKGDIPEGYSVSREKKERFSLILESASTNQTSMYLCAALGTSWETQYFGPGTRLLVL.

The J gene is TRBJ1-6, the V gene TRBV30, with a weak D call TRBD1 (6 bases). V gave up 2 bases and J gave up 10 bases, with 12 bases separating them. The germline V gene encodes CDR1 GTSNPN and CDR2 SVGIG (reference sequence). The CDR3 loop spans 13 amino acids. As DNA, the CDR3 is TGTGCCTGGAGTCTACAGGGAGACTCACCCCTCCACTTT. Protein product: CAWSLQGDSPLHF.

The chain joins TRBV28 to TRBJ1-2, with D perhaps matching TRBD1 (5 bases). The CDR3 consists of 12 residues. Germline V gives CDR1 MDHEN, CDR2 SYDVKM. Trimming took off 8 bases at V and 5 bases at J, with 12 bases between the two ends. The CDR3 coding sequence is TGTGCCAGCGGCGGGGGTCGGTATGGCTACACCTTC. Translation: CASGGGRYGYTF.

V usage is TRBV24-1 and J usage is TRBJ2-5; 10 bases align to TRBD1. CDR1 and CDR2 (germline): KGHDR, SFDVKD. CDR3 length: 17 residues. V shed 2 bases and J 7 bases; nucleotides not matched to a gene: 12. CDR3 sequence reads: CATSDSFGTGDMGTQYF. The CDR3 nucleotides are TGTGCCACCAGTGATTCCTTTGGGACAGGGGATATGGGGACCCAGTACTTC.

The chain combines TRBV15 with TRBJ2-7; D is ambiguous. This CDR3 contains 14 residues. V dropped 0 bases and J dropped 4 bases, with 10 bases sitting between them. CDR1 and CDR2 (germline): LNHNV, YYDKDF (reference sequence). The CDR3 loop reads CATSRDLGVYEQYV. DNA for the CDR3: TGTGCCACCAGCAGAGATCTTGGGGTTTACGAGCAGTACGTC.

This clone was detected only a few times. The chain joins TRBV2 to TRBJ1-5; D not resolved. Germline-derived CDR1 and CDR2 are SNHLY and FYNNEI. V lost 7 bases to trimming and J lost 4 bases, with 11 bases between them. The length of the CDR3 is 13 residues. The CDR3 DNA is TGTGCCAGCACAGGAATCGCTAATCAGCCCCAGCATTTT. It codes for CASTGIANQPQHF. Looking up the rest from reference TRBV2 and TRBJ1-5 gives the full variable domain: EPEVTQTPSHQVTQMGQEVILRCVPISNHLYFYWYRQILGQKVEFLVSFYNNEISEKSEIFDDQFSVERPDGSNFTLKIRSTKLEDSAMYFCASTGIANQPQHFGDGTRLSIL.

V gene TRBV14 combines with J gene TRBJ2-5; the D call may be TRBD1 or TRBD2 (6 bases each). The V gene's germline CDR1 is SGHDN and CDR2 FVKESK. There are 15 residues in the CDR3. V lost 2 bases to trimming and J lost 5 bases, with 15 bases between them. The CDR3 spells CASSQLRQAGETQYF. CDR3 DNA: TGTGCCAGCAGCCAACTTCGACAGGCGGGGGAGACCCAGTACTTC.